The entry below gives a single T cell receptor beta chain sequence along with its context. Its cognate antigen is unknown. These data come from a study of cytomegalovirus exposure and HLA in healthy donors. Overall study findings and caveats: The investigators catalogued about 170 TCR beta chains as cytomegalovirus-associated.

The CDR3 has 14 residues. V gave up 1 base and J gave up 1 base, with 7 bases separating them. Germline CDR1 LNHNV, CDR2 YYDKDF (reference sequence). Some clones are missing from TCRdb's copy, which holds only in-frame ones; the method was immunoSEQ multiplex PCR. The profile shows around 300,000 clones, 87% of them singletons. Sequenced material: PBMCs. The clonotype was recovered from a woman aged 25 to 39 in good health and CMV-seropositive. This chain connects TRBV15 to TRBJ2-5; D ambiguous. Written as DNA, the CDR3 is TGTGCCACCAGCAGAGGAGGTATCCAAGAGACCCAGTACTTC. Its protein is CATSRGGIQETQYF.